The 10 T cell receptor beta chains below were found in one sample sequenced in a study of blood T cell repertoires in COVID-19. The data were produced by immunoSEQ multiplex PCR, yet TCRdb's version contains in-frame clones alone and is incomplete. The sample lists over 80,000 clones; around nine tenths were seen once. Sequenced: peripheral blood. These TCRs come from a man between 60 and 75 years old with acute or convalescent COVID-19.

This sequence joins TRBV11-2 and TRBJ1-1, with TRBD1 identical over 10 bases. CDR1 is SGHAT and CDR2 is FQNNGV in the germline V gene. There are 14 residues in the CDR3. The V gene end was trimmed by 3 bases and the J gene end by 6 bases; junction bases not matched to a gene: 4. DNA for the CDR3: TGTGCCAGCAGCTTGGACAGGGGGGCACCTGAAGCTTTCTTT. This codes for CASSLDRGAPEAFF.

The chain carries TRBV27 and TRBJ1-1; D uncertain. Looked up from germline, CDR1 is MNHEY and CDR2 is SMNVEV (reference sequence). Trimming shortened V by 8 bases and J by 1 base, and 11 bases separated the two germline ends. The CDR3 covers 13 residues. The CDR3 nucleotides are TGTGCCAGCTTGGTGACAAAGAACACTGAAGCTTTCTTT. Amino acids: CASLVTKNTEAFF.

This chain connects TRBV3-1 (or the pseudogene TRBV3-2) to TRBJ2-3, with D possibly TRBD1 on 6 matching bases. The length of the CDR3 is 16 residues. Between the trimmed V and J ends, which lost 0 bases and 2 bases, there was a span of 12 bases. CDR1 LGHDT and CDR2 YNNKEL come from the germline V gene (reference sequence). CDR3 loop: CASSQDTLGATDTQYF. The CDR3 DNA reads TGTGCCAGCAGCCAAGATACCTTGGGGGCCACAGATACGCAGTATTTT.

The rearrangement joins TRBV9 to TRBJ1-2; 9 bases are shared with TRBD1. Germline assignment: CDR1 SGDLS and CDR2 YYNGEE. CDR3 length: 15 residues. Trimming took 2 bases from V and 8 from J; bases not matched to a gene: 10. CDR3 loop: CASSVLLDRGGGYTF. The CDR3 DNA reads TGTGCCAGCAGCGTCCTACTGGACAGGGGTGGAGGCTACACCTTC.

The rearrangement links TRBV14 to TRBJ1-5, with D perhaps matching TRBD1 (5 bases). Germline lookup yields CDR1 SGHDN and CDR2 FVKESK. The CDR3 is 15 amino acids. V lost 4 bases and J 2 bases, leaving 12 bases between the germline ends. CDR3 sequence: CASSPSGAGNQPQHF. The CDR3 bases are TGTGCCAGCAGCCCCAGTGGGGCGGGCAATCAGCCCCAGCATTTT.

As for this clone: One end of the junction varies from germline; a read error may be responsible. The J gene is TRBJ2-2, the V gene TRBV3-1 (or the pseudogene TRBV3-2); the D is unclear. The CDR3 is 16 amino acids. CDR1 LGHDT and CDR2 YNNKEL come from the germline V gene (reference sequence). This CDR3 reads CASSQDWHQNTGELFF. The CDR3 DNA reads TGTGCCAGCAGTCAAGACTGGCATCAGAACACCGGGGAGCTGTTTTTT.

V is TRBV2 and J is TRBJ1-4, with TRBD1 identical over 7 bases. The CDR3 has 15 residues. Trimming took 5 bases from V and 8 from J; bases not matched to a gene: 11. CDR1 SNHLY and CDR2 FYNNEI come from the germline V gene. DNA of the CDR3: TGTGCCAGCAGTCCCGCCGGGACAGTAGGGGAAAAACTGTTTTTT. Translated, it gives CASSPAGTVGEKLFF.

This chain connects TRBV5-1 to TRBJ2-1, with 8 positions matching TRBD2. This CDR3 is built from 16 residues. The J segment lost 5 bases and the V segment lost 0 bases, leaving 7 bases of the junction unmatched. CDR1 is SGHRS, CDR2 YFSETQ, per germline. CDR3 amino acids: CASSLDGRALNNEQFF. The CDR3 DNA sequence: TGCGCCAGCAGCTTGGACGGGAGGGCACTAAACAATGAGCAGTTCTTC.

CDR3: CASSFDRGYGYTF. For the CDR3, the DNA is TGTGCCAGCAGTTTCGACAGGGGCTATGGCTACACCTTC. The chain combines TRBV28 with TRBJ1-2, with 8 bases that match TRBD1. V lost 3 bases and J lost 4; bases outside the gene matches: 1. Germline assignment: CDR1 MDHEN and CDR2 SYDVKM. The CDR3 covers 13 residues.

This chain uses TRBV6-1 with TRBJ2-3; D is uncertain. The CDR3 is 12 residues long. Germline CDR1 reads MNHNS; CDR2 reads SASEGT. V lost 1 base and J lost 6, with 5 bases in between. CDR3 nucleotide sequence: TGTGCCAGCAGTGAAGTTGGCGATACGCAGTATTTT. Translated: CASSEVGDTQYF.